This T cell receptor (beta chain) originates from a study of CD8+ T cells in alopecia areata. Study findings and constraints: Higher clonality and more expanded CD8+ clones appeared in lesional than normal scalp. Scalp repertoires also include resident alphabeta T cells from normal skin.

RNA extraction and reverse transcription yielded cDNA as sequencing template. Repertoires were generated with immunoSEQ multiplex PCR, while TCRdb's copy carries only in-frame clones and drops some. The sample includes roughly 200,000 clones, 56% of them seen just once. This CDR3 comprises 14 residues. V was pared by 2 bases and J by 2 bases, with 10 bases between. Germline CDR1 reads SEHNR; CDR2 reads FQNEAQ (reference sequence). CD4+ and CD8+ T cells were sorted from PBMCs stained for CD3, CD4 and CD8. Regarding this clone: Its target is unknown.

The chain recombines TRBV7-9 with TRBJ2-7; unclear D gene. Sequencing was done on a sample of CD8+ T cells sorted from blood. The origin of this receptor is a human donor in good health. The CDR3 DNA follows: TGTGCCAGCAGCTTACCGGCAGGAACCTACGAGCAGTACTTC. Protein: CASSLPAGTYEQYF.